The text below deals with one T cell receptor beta chain. One junction end disagrees with the germline gene, perhaps due to a read error. Sequencing was performed with immunoSEQ multiplex PCR; in TCRdb, only in-frame clones are kept and a portion is missing. This sample yields nearly 25,000 clones, of which 70% to 85% are seen a single time; less than 15% belongs to the top ten. The data stem from a study of T cells in tumors after PD-1 blockade. This CDR3 region has 15 residues. CDR1 is SSHAT and CDR2 is FNYEAQ in the germline V gene (reference sequence). The rearrangement links TRBV7-7 to TRBJ2-2, with D perhaps assigned TRBD1 or TRBD2 (7 bases each). The sample in question was PBMCs, obtained after anti-PD-1 treatment. The TCR sequence derives from a human donor with basal cell carcinoma. CDR3 in DNA: TGTGCTAGCAGCCCCGCAGGGGGGGGCACCGGGGAGCTGTTTTTT. As protein: CASSPAGGGTGELFF. Supplemented by reference TRBV7-7 and TRBJ2-2, the full variable domain reads GAGVSQSPRYKVTKRGQDVTLRCDPISSHATLYWYQQALGQGPEFLTYFNYEAQPDKSGLPSDRFSAERPEGSISTLTIQRTEQRDSAMYRCASSPAGGGTGELFFGEGSRLTVL.